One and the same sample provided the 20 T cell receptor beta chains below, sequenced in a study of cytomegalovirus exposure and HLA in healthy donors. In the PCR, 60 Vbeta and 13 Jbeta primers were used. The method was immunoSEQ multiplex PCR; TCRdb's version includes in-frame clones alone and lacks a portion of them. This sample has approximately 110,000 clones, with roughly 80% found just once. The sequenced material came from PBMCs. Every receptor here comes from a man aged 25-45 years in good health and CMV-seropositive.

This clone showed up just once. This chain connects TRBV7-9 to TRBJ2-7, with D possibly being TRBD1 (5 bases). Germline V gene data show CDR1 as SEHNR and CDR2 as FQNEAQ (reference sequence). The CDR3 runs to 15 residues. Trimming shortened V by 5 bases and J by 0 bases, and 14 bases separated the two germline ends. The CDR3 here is CASSPKTGPSYEQYF. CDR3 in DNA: TGTGCCAGCAGCCCAAAAACAGGCCCCTCCTACGAGCAGTACTTC. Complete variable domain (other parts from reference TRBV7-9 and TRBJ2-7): DTGVSQNPRHKITKRGQNVTFRCDPISEHNRLYWYRQTLGQGPEFLTYFQNEAQLEKSRLLSDRFSAERPKGSFSTLEIQRTEQGDSAMYLCASSPKTGPSYEQYFGPGTRLTVT.

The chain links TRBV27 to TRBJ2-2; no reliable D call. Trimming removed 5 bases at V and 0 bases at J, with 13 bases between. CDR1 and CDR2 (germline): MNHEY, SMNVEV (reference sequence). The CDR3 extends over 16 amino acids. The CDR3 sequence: CASSPRLRPNTGELFF. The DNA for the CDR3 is TGTGCCAGCAGTCCCCGATTGCGGCCGAACACCGGGGAGCTGTTTTTT.

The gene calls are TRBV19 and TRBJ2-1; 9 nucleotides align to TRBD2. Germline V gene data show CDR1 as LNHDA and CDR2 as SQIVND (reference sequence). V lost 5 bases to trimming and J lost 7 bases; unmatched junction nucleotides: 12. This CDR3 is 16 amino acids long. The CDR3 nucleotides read TGTGCCAGTAGTCCGGGACTAGCCGGAGCGTGGAATGAGCAGTTCTTC. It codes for CASSPGLAGAWNEQFF.

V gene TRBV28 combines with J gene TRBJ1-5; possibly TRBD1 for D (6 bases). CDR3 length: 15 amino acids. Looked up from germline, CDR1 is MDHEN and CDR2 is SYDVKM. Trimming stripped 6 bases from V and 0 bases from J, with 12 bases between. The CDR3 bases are TGTGCCAGCAGGGGGACATCCTATAGCAATCAGCCCCAGCATTTT. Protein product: CASRGTSYSNQPQHF.

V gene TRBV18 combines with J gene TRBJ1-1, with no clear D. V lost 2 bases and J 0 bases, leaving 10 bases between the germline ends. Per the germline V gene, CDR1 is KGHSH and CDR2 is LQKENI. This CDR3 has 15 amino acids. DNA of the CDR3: TGTGCCAGCTCACCAAGAAACACCCTGAACACTGAAGCTTTCTTT. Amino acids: CASSPRNTLNTEAFF. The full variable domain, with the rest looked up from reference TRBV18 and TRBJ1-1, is NAGVMQNPRHLVRRRGQEARLRCSPMKGHSHVYWYRQLPEEGLKFMVYLQKENIIDESGMPKERFSAEFPKEGPSILRIQQVVRGDSAAYFCASSPRNTLNTEAFFGQGTRLTVV.

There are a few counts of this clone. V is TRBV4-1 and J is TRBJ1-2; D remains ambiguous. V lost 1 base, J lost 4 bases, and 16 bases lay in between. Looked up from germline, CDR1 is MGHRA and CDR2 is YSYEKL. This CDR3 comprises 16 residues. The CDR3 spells CASSQGSAANLYGYTF. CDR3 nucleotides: TGCGCCAGCAGCCAAGGCTCAGCGGCAAACCTCTATGGCTACACCTTC.

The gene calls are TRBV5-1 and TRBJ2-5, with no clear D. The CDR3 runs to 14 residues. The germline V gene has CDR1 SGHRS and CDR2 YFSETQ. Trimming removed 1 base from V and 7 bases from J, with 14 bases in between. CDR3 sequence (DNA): TGCGCCAGCAGCTTGAGTACCACCCCGGGGACCCAGTACTTC. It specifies CASSLSTTPGTQYF.

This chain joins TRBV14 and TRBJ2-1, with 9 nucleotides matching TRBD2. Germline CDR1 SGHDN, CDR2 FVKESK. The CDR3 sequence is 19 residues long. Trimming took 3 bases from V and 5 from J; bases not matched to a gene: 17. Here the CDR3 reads CASSQNTTSAGGPHNEQFF. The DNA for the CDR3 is TGTGCCAGCAGCCAGAATACAACAAGCGCGGGAGGGCCTCACAATGAGCAGTTCTTC.

CDR3 residues: CAGIGNRAGTEAFF. The CDR3 nucleotides read TGTGCCGGCATAGGGAACAGGGCAGGCACTGAAGCTTTCTTT. The chain employs TRBV28 and TRBJ1-1; possibly TRBD1 for D (6 bases). CDR3 length: 14 amino acids. Germline V CDR1 and CDR2: MDHEN, SYDVKM. V was cut by 11 bases and J by 4 bases, with 20 bases left in between.

CDR3 residues: CASRATGEQPQHF. The CDR3 region has the DNA TGTGCCAGCAGGGCGACAGGGGAGCAGCCCCAGCATTTT. The chain carries TRBV2 and TRBJ1-5; 8 nucleotides align to TRBD1. Germline CDR1 is SNHLY and CDR2 is FYNNEI. This CDR3 is built from 13 residues. The V gene end was trimmed by 6 bases and the J gene end by 7 bases; junction bases not matched to a gene: 5.

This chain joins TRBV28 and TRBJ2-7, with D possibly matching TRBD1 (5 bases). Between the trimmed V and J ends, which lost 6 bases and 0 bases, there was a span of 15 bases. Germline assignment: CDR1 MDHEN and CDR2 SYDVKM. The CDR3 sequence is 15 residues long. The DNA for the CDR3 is TGTGCCAGCAGACGCGACAGTACTGCCTCCTACGAGCAGTACTTC. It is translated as CASRRDSTASYEQYF.

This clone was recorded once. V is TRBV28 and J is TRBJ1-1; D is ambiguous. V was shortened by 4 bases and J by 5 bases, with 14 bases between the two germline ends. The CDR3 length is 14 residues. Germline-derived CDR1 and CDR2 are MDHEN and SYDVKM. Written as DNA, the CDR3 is TGTGCCAGCAGTTCTCGAGGTTGGTTAACTGAAGCTTTCTTT. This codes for CASSSRGWLTEAFF. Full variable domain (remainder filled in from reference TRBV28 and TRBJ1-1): DVKVTQSSRYLVKRTGEKVFLECVQDMDHENMFWYRQDPGLGLRLIYFSYDVKMKEKGDIPEGYSVSREKKERFSLILESASTNQTSMYLCASSSRGWLTEAFFGQGTRLTVV.

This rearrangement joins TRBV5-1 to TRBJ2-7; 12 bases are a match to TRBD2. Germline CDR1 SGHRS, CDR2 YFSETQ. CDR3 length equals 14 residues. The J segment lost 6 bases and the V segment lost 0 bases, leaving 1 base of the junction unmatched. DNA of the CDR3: TGCGCCAGCAGCTTGGCTAGCGGGGGGGGCGAGCAGTACTTC. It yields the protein CASSLASGGGEQYF.

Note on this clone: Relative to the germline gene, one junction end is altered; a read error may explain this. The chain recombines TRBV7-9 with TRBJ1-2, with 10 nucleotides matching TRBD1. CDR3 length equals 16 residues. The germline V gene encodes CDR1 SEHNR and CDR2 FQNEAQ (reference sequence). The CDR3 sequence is CSSGLAGTGVSGGYTF. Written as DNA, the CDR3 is TGTTCCAGCGGTCTAGCCGGGACAGGGGTTTCGGGGGGCTACACCTTC.

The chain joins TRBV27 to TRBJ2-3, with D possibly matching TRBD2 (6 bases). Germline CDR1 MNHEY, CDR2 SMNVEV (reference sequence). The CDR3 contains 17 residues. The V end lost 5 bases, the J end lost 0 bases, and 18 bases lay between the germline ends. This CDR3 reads CASSPSPTSMSTDTQYF. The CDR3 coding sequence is TGTGCCAGCAGTCCCTCCCCGACTAGTATGAGCACAGATACGCAGTATTTT.

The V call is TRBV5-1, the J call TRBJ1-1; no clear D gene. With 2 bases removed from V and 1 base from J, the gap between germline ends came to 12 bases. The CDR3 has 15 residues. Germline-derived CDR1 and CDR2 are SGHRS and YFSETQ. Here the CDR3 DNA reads TGCGCCAGCAGCTTTGGGCTCACGAGGAACACTGAAGCTTTCTTT. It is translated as CASSFGLTRNTEAFF.

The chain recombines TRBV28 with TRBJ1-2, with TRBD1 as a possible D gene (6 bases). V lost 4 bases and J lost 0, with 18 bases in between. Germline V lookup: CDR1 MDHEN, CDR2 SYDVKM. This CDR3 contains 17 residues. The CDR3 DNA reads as TGTGCCAGCAGTTCGCCCGACGTTAGGACAGCTAACTATGGCTACACCTTC. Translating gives CASSSPDVRTANYGYTF.

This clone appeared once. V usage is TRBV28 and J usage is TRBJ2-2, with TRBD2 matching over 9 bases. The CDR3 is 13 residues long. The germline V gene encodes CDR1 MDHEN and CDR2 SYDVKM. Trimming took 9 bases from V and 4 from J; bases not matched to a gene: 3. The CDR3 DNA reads TGTGCCAGTTATAGCGGGGGCACCGGGGAGCTGTTTTTT. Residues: CASYSGGTGELFF.

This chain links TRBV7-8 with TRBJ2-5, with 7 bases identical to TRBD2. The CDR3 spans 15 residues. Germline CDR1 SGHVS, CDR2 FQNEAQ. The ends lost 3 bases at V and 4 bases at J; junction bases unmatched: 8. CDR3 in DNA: TGTGCCAGCAGCTTCGGCGGGGGTGGCTCAGAGACCCAGTACTTC. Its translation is CASSFGGGGSETQYF.

The CDR3 region has the DNA TGTGCCAGCAGTCCCGGGACAGGGGGCGATTGGATCAATCAGCCCCAGCATTTT. Its protein is CASSPGTGGDWINQPQHF. The chain combines TRBV27 with TRBJ1-5; TRBD1 matches at 12 bases. V dropped 5 bases and J dropped 3; count of bases not matched to a gene: 11. The length of the CDR3 is 18 residues. Per germline, CDR1 MNHEY and CDR2 SMNVEV (reference sequence).